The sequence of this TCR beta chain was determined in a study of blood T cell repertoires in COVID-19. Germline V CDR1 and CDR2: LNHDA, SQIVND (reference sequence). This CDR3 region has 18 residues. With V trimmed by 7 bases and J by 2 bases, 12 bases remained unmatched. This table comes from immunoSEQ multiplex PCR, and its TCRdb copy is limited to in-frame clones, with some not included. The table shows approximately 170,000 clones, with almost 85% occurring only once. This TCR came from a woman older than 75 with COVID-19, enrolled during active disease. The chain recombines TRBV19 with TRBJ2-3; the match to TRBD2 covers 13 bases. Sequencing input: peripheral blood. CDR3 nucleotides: TGTGCCAGTACCTACCGAAGACTAGCGGGAGGAGCCACAGATACGCAGTATTTT. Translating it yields CASTYRRLAGGATDTQYF.